Below are 23 T cell receptor beta chains sequenced from a single sample in a study of cytomegalovirus exposure and HLA in healthy donors (dated by TCRdb to 2015 to 2018). The library was made by the immunoSEQ multiplex PCR assay. TCRdb mirrors the immuneACCESS table, restricted to in-frame sequences. Some clones are absent from its copies; in checked studies, under half trace to an unresolved V gene, and the reason for the others is unknown. The sample table shows around 190,000 clones, and 75% to 90% are seen once. Together, the top ten hold roughly 15% of the sample. Sequencing input: PBMCs. The receptor set was obtained from a man younger than 35 in good health and CMV-seropositive.

The V gene is TRBV27, the J gene TRBJ1-5; tentative D call: TRBD1 (5 bases). Trimming stripped 4 bases from V and 0 bases from J, with 10 bases between. Germline V gene sequence: CDR1 MNHEY, CDR2 SMNVEV (reference sequence). The CDR3 length is 15 residues. The CDR3 DNA sequence: TGTGCCAGCAGTTCCGGGAGGGGTAGCAATCAGCCCCAGCATTTT. This encodes CASSSGRGSNQPQHF.

The J gene is TRBJ1-4, the V gene TRBV6-5, with D possibly being TRBD1 (6 bases). The CDR3 runs 13 residues. Trimming cost V 6 bases and J 5 bases, with 10 bases left between them. Germline CDR1 and CDR2: MNHEY and SVGAGI. CDR3 amino acids: CASSRQANEKLFF. CDR3 bases: TGTGCCAGCAGCCGACAGGCCAATGAAAAACTGTTTTTT.

Only a few counts were recorded for this clone. The V call is TRBV30, the J call TRBJ1-2; D perhaps matches TRBD1 (6 bases). The CDR3 has 13 residues. The V end lost 4 bases, the J end lost 5 bases, and 14 bases lay between the germline ends. Germline V gene sequence: CDR1 GTSNPN, CDR2 SVGIG (reference sequence). Written as DNA, the CDR3 is TGTGCCTGGATTCAGGGGCTGGGGTATGGCTACACCTTC. Protein sequence: CAWIQGLGYGYTF.

The J gene is TRBJ1-1, the V gene TRBV9; the match to TRBD1 covers 7 bases. V was pared by 6 bases and J by 1 base, with 12 bases of the junction left unmatched. The germline V gene encodes CDR1 SGDLS and CDR2 YYNGEE. The CDR3 has 16 amino acids. CDR3 sequence reads: CASIQIPTGENTEAFF. The CDR3 DNA reads as TGTGCCAGCATCCAAATCCCAACAGGGGAGAACACTGAAGCTTTCTTT.

This clone has just one count. The genes are TRBV5-1 and TRBJ1-1, with 11 nucleotides matching TRBD1. Germline V lookup: CDR1 SGHRS, CDR2 YFSETQ. The CDR3 extends over 15 amino acids. V shed 5 bases, J shed 8 bases, and the junction held 11 bases outside the gene matches. This chain's CDR3 is CASSYNRDRGAEAFF. CDR3 DNA sequence: TGCGCCAGCAGTTATAACCGGGACAGGGGGGCAGAAGCTTTCTTT.

The chain combines TRBV19 with TRBJ2-1; 16 nucleotides align to TRBD2. Germline assignment: CDR1 LNHDA and CDR2 SQIVND (reference sequence). This CDR3 is 19 amino acids long. Trimming cost V 3 bases and J 0 bases; bases outside gene matches: 5. The CDR3 loop reads CASSIGTSGGVSSYNEQFF. For the CDR3, the DNA is TGTGCCAGTAGTATCGGGACTAGCGGGGGGGTAAGCTCCTACAATGAGCAGTTCTTC.

V is TRBV29-1 and J is TRBJ1-1; TRBD1 is a possible D gene (5 bases). Germline V gene data show CDR1 as SQVTM and CDR2 as ANQGSEA. This CDR3 contains 14 residues. Deletions cut 6 bases from V and 0 bases from J, with 14 bases between. The CDR3: CSVGRTILNTEAFF. The CDR3 region has the DNA TGCAGCGTGGGCAGGACAATTTTGAACACTGAAGCTTTCTTT.

This clone was picked up one time. The chain combines TRBV28 with TRBJ2-5, with TRBD2 as a possible D gene (5 bases). Germline V CDR1 and CDR2: MDHEN, SYDVKM. Trimming removed 6 bases at V and 2 bases at J, with 16 bases between. The CDR3 contains 15 residues. The CDR3 loop is CASRAPDYLQETQYF. In DNA form, the CDR3 reads TGTGCCAGCAGGGCTCCTGACTACTTACAAGAGACCCAGTACTTC. The full variable domain, with the rest looked up from reference TRBV28 and TRBJ2-5, is DVKVTQSSRYLVKRTGEKVFLECVQDMDHENMFWYRQDPGLGLRLIYFSYDVKMKEKGDIPEGYSVSREKKERFSLILESASTNQTSMYLCASRAPDYLQETQYFGPGTRLLVL.

V and J are TRBV5-4 and TRBJ1-4; 8 bases are shared with TRBD1. Per germline, CDR1 SGHNT and CDR2 YYREEE (reference sequence). CDR3 size: 15 residues. V trimming: 4 bases; J trimming: 5 bases; junction bases outside the gene matches: 7. CDR3 DNA sequence: TGTGCCAGCAGCACCGCCGGGACAGGAAATGAAAAACTGTTTTTT. Encoded protein: CASSTAGTGNEKLFF.

The gene calls are TRBV7-9 and TRBJ2-1, with D unclear. Germline lookup yields CDR1 SEHNR and CDR2 FQNEAQ (reference sequence). This CDR3 has 11 residues. V was shortened by 3 bases and J by 6 bases, with 3 bases between the two germline ends. CDR3 nucleotides: TGTGCCAGCAGCTTGGCCAATGAGCAGTTCTTC. Its protein product is CASSLANEQFF.

V gene TRBV11-2 combines with J gene TRBJ2-3; 8 nucleotides align to TRBD2. The CDR3 has 13 amino acids. Germline V gene sequence: CDR1 SGHAT, CDR2 FQNNGV. The J segment lost 4 bases and the V segment lost 4 bases, leaving 1 base of the junction unmatched. CDR3 sequence: CASSWTSPDTQYF. The CDR3 nucleotides read TGTGCCAGCAGCTGGACTAGCCCAGATACGCAGTATTTT.

This clone occurred once. The chain has TRBV7-9 and TRBJ2-2, with TRBD1 matching over 8 bases. The germline CDR1 and CDR2 sequences are SEHNR and FQNEAQ (reference sequence). V was pared by 8 bases and J by 7 bases, with 12 bases of the junction left unmatched. The length of the CDR3 is 15 residues. For the CDR3, the DNA is TGTGCCAGCTTGGTAATGCAGGGGGCCATCGGGGAGCTGTTTTTT. It codes for CASLVMQGAIGELFF. The whole variable domain, remainder taken from reference TRBV7-9 and TRBJ2-2, is DTGVSQNPRHKITKRGQNVTFRCDPISEHNRLYWYRQTLGQGPEFLTYFQNEAQLEKSRLLSDRFSAERPKGSFSTLEIQRTEQGDSAMYLCASLVMQGAIGELFFGEGSRLTVL.

The chain employs TRBV28 and TRBJ2-1; TRBD2 aligns across 9 bases. This CDR3 contains 14 residues. Germline trimming cut 6 bases from V and 2 bases from J; bases unmatched to any gene: 2. Germline V CDR1 and CDR2: MDHEN, SYDVKM. CDR3 in DNA: TGTGCCAGCAGGACTAGCGGAGCCTACAATGAGCAGTTCTTC. Protein: CASRTSGAYNEQFF. Supplemented by reference TRBV28 and TRBJ2-1, the full variable domain reads DVKVTQSSRYLVKRTGEKVFLECVQDMDHENMFWYRQDPGLGLRLIYFSYDVKMKEKGDIPEGYSVSREKKERFSLILESASTNQTSMYLCASRTSGAYNEQFFGPGTRLTVL.

V gene TRBV28 combines with J gene TRBJ2-5; 7 nucleotides agree with TRBD2. CDR1 is MDHEN, CDR2 SYDVKM, per germline. The V gene end was trimmed by 8 bases and the J gene end by 5 bases; junction bases not matched to a gene: 8. CDR3 size: 13 residues. The CDR3 nucleotides read TGTGCCAGCTTCGCGGGGAGGGACGAGACCCAGTACTTC. Its translation is CASFAGRDETQYF.

As regards this clone: In the same sample, other DNA sequences code for this CDR3. The chain carries TRBV27 and TRBJ2-1, with a tentative D call TRBD2 (6 bases). Germline V gene sequence: CDR1 MNHEY, CDR2 SMNVEV (reference sequence). The CDR3 totals 12 residues. The V end lost 3 bases, the J end lost 7 bases, and 7 bases lay between the germline ends. The CDR3 DNA follows: TGTGCCAGCAGTTTGGGGGGAAATGAGCAGTTCTTC. Translation: CASSLGGNEQFF.

The chain carries TRBV28 and TRBJ2-3, with TRBD1 identical over 8 bases. V was pared by 7 bases and J by 7 bases, with 10 bases of the junction left unmatched. The CDR3 is 14 residues long. Germline V gene sequence: CDR1 MDHEN, CDR2 SYDVKM. The CDR3 sequence: CASNSPDRGNTQYF. In nucleotides, the CDR3 is TGTGCCAGCAACAGCCCCGACAGGGGTAATACGCAGTATTTT.

The V call is TRBV19, the J call TRBJ2-1, with D tentatively TRBD2 (6 bases). The CDR3 covers 16 residues. Between the trimmed V and J ends, which lost 3 bases and 7 bases, there was a span of 19 bases. Germline V gene lookup returns CDR1 LNHDA and CDR2 SQIVND (reference sequence). This CDR3 reads CASSMWGRQGQNEQFF. As DNA, the CDR3 is TGTGCCAGTAGTATGTGGGGGAGGCAGGGCCAGAATGAGCAGTTCTTC.

This clone was detected once. J is TRBJ2-1 and V is TRBV14; 12 bases map to TRBD2. The CDR3 consists of 15 residues. The V gene end was trimmed by 3 bases and the J gene end by 8 bases; junction bases not matched to a gene: 5. CDR1 and CDR2 (germline): SGHDN, FVKESK. The DNA of the CDR3 is TGTGCCAGCAGCCATGCTAGCGGGGGGGAATATGAGCAGTTCTTC. It is translated as CASSHASGGEYEQFF. Looking up the rest from reference TRBV14 and TRBJ2-1 gives the full variable domain: EAGVTQFPSHSVIEKGQTVTLRCDPISGHDNLYWYRRVMGKEIKFLLHFVKESKQDESGMPNNRFLAERTGGTYSTLKVQPAELEDSGVYFCASSHASGGEYEQFFGPGTRLTVL.

V usage is TRBV5-1 and J usage is TRBJ1-2; tentatively, D is TRBD1 (6 bases). CDR3 length: 16 residues. Trimming shortened V by 1 base and J by 8 bases, and 21 bases separated the two germline ends. Germline-derived CDR1 and CDR2 are SGHRS and YFSETQ. As DNA, the CDR3 is TGCGCCAGCAGCTTGACAGGGACCGACCCTATTCAGGGCTACACCTTC. Translation gives CASSLTGTDPIQGYTF.

The chain combines TRBV7-2 with TRBJ1-2; 8 bases map to TRBD1. V shed 5 bases, J shed 3 bases, and the junction held 5 bases outside the gene matches. Germline lookup yields CDR1 SGHTA and CDR2 FQGNSA. The CDR3 covers 14 residues. CDR3 amino acids: CASSLDRDHYGYTF. CDR3 bases: TGTGCCAGCAGCCTGGACAGGGACCACTATGGCTACACCTTC.

The V call is TRBV10-3, the J call TRBJ1-1, with D perhaps matching TRBD1 (6 bases). Trimming removed 6 bases from V and 4 bases from J, with 15 bases in between. The CDR3 sequence is 14 residues long. Germline V CDR1 and CDR2: ENHRY, SYGVKD. The CDR3 protein is CAIRQGSSGTEAFF. CDR3 DNA: TGTGCCATCAGACAGGGATCCTCCGGCACTGAAGCTTTCTTT.

The chain uses TRBV27 and TRBJ1-1; a weak D match, TRBD1 (6 bases). Germline V gene lookup returns CDR1 MNHEY and CDR2 SMNVEV (reference sequence). The CDR3 consists of 14 residues. Trimming pared 2 bases from V and 4 bases from J, leaving 11 bases between. For the CDR3, the DNA is TGTGCCAGCAGTTTACAGGGGCTTGGCACTGAAGCTTTCTTT. Translation: CASSLQGLGTEAFF.

This clone has just one count. The rearrangement joins TRBV30 to TRBJ1-4, with a tentative D call TRBD1 (6 bases). The CDR3 runs to 12 residues. Trimming shortened V by 3 bases and J by 8 bases, and 10 bases separated the two germline ends. Germline assignment: CDR1 GTSNPN and CDR2 SVGIG (reference sequence). CDR3 bases: TGTGCCTGGAGGAGGGGGGGCGAAAAACTGTTTTTT. Translated: CAWRRGGEKLFF.